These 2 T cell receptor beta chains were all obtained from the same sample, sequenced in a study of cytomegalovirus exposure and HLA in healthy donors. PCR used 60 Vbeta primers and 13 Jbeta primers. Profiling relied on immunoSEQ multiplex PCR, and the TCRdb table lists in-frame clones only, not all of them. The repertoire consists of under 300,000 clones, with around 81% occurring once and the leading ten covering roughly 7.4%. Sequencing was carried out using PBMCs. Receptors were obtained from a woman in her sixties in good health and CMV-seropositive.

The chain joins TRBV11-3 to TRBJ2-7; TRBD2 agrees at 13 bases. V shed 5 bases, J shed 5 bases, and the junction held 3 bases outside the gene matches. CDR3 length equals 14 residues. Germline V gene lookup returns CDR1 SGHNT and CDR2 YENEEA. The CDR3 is CASSRGLAGDEQYF. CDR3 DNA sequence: TGTGCCAGCAGCCGCGGACTAGCGGGAGACGAGCAGTACTTC.

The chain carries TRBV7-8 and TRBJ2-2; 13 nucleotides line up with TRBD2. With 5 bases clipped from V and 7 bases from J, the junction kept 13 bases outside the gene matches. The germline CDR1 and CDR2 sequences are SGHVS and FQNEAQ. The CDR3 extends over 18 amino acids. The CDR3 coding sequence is TGTGCCAGCAGCCGCCCAGGGCCGACTAGCGGGAGGATCGGGGAGCTGTTTTTT. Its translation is CASSRPGPTSGRIGELFF.